This TCR beta chain was captured by sequencing in a study of blood T cells in healthy people across ages (dated by TCRdb to between 2014 and 2017). Background for the entire study: In model experiments, template switching captured about one uniquely barcoded TCR beta cDNA molecule for every two T cells. The study measured age-related changes in TCR beta repertoire diversity using deep sequencing normalized with unique cDNA molecular identifiers. The donors were divided into four age groups: young (average approximately 17 years), middle-aged (about 41), aged (approximately 64) and long-lived (around 80). To avoid experimental bias, donors of different ages were randomly spread across the sequencing lanes. The study analyzed two additional independent replicas of 1 million unique cDNA reads from the same blood draw for two donors, one aged 18 to 29 and one aged 80 or older. Broad study findings and their caveats: A strong correlation was found between observed TCR beta diversity and the percentage of naive T cells measured by flow cytometry. Since profiling was done on bulk unsorted PBMCs, naive and antigen-experienced compartments could not be conclusively compared. As age increased, observed TCR beta diversity per million T cells dropped in a roughly linear way, and a significant reduction was already evident by age roughly 36. Compared with the aged group, the long-lived group had more naive CD4+ T cells, fewer expanded clones and increased TCR diversity, a pattern suggesting age selection. Because the CMV infection status of the donors was unknown, age-related changes in expanded clonotypes may potentially have been confounded. Total diversity estimates from one million sequenced T cells were considered lower bounds and underestimates.

A word on this clonotype: The target of this receptor is not known. It has no much larger one-base neighbor in the sample; base qualities were not kept.

The library was produced with 5' RACE. Reads for this sample came from an Illumina HiSeq 2500. The second PCR ran for roughly 6 to 11 cycles and used a J-beta primer mix along with a sample-barcoded 5' primer. A unique molecular identifier was introduced onto each TCR beta cDNA molecule by a template-switch 5' adaptor carrying 12 random nucleotides. At least 2.5 million CDR3-containing paired-end reads were obtained from each sample. The Mint cDNA synthesis kit, primed by a TRBC-specific oligonucleotide, was used to synthesize first-strand cDNA from all RNA. All cDNA was treated with uracil-DNA glycosylase and then went through a first 18-cycle PCR with the universal primers M1SS and BC2_uni_R. As for how the authors treated the data: For normalization, 1 million high-quality reads, each with a distinct molecular identifier, were randomly selected from each sample. Reads sharing molecular identifiers were discarded rather than binned into consensus sequences. CDR3 identification, clonotype clustering and error correction used MiTCR with a Q25 quality threshold and the strictest error-elimination algorithm. A nonparametric unseen species model using Euler transformation provided a lower-bound estimate of total TCR beta diversity. The public reads were run again by TCRdb, first through fastp at Q25 and then through MiXCR, and only productive beta chains were kept. Every distinct CDR3 protein forms one entry, paired with its most common genes and DNA. TCRdb's processing, not the study's, gives the V and J calls here. The sample includes hundreds of thousands of distinct CDR3 sequences, with roughly 34% observed a single time. 10% to 15% of the sample is held by the ten biggest clonotypes.

Donors were a few dozen systemically healthy Caucasian individuals from Russia aged roughly 6 to 95 years. Each donor gave around 9.5 milliliters of peripheral blood, collected into EDTA-treated Vacutainer tubes. Ficoll-Paque density-gradient centrifugation was used to isolate PBMCs, with at least 7 million obtained per sample. Trizol reagent was used to extract total RNA from the PBMCs, yielding at least 5.5 micrograms per sample. For every donor, flow cytometry on a PBMC aliquot measured the percentage of naive CD45RAhigh/CD27high T cells. From a lookup of the germline V gene (reference sequence), CDR1 and CDR2 are DFQATT and SNEGSKA. Including cysteine and phenylalanine, the CDR3 has 14 amino acids. Only the CDR3 DNA stays, 42 bases, in frame from base 1. Trimming at the junction amounts to 5 bases on V and 4 bases on J, and the germline ends lie 16 bases apart.

The sample taken for sequencing was blood. The V and J segments used are TRBV20-1 and TRBJ2-3; the D gene is perhaps TRBD1 or TRBD2, as each covers 6 bases. The source of this sequence is a man aged 18 to 35 in good health. CDR3 reads: CSALPRGRADTQYF. The nucleotide sequence reads as follows: TGCAGTGCTCTTCCTCGGGGGCGGGCAGATACGCAGTATTTT.